This entry lists 18 T cell receptor beta chains sequenced from one sample in a study of graft-versus-host responses after intestinal transplantation. No antigen has been identified for these receptors. Clones were sequenced by immunoSEQ multiplex PCR, and TCRdb holds only the in-frame ones, with some missing. The table includes about 80,000 clones, about 89% detected once. Sequencing was performed on unstimulated CD4+ T cells sorted from spleen or lymph node cells, taken before intestinal transplant. Source of these receptors: a human donor who received an intestinal transplant.

This clone was seen a few times. The CDR3 bases are TGTGCCTGGGGTGGGGTAGGGAGCCACGAGCAGTACTTC. This sequence encodes CAWGGVGSHEQYF. V usage is TRBV30 and J usage is TRBJ2-7, with D maybe TRBD2 (5 bases). Germline CDR1 reads GTSNPN; CDR2 reads SVGIG (reference sequence). The V gene lost 5 bases and the J gene lost 5 bases, with 16 bases spanning the gap. This CDR3 has 13 residues.

The chain carries TRBV4-1 and TRBJ1-6; 9 positions agree with TRBD1. Germline V gives CDR1 MGHRA, CDR2 YSYEKL. J gave up 7 bases and V 4 bases, and 17 bases lay outside the gene matches. CDR3 size: 19 residues. Here the CDR3 reads CASSRKKGGQGSPNSPLHF. CDR3 DNA: TGCGCCAGCAGCCGAAAAAAAGGGGGACAGGGATCACCAAATTCACCCCTCCACTTT.

J is TRBJ1-1 and V is TRBV6-5, with a tentative D call TRBD1 (5 bases). Germline V gene lookup returns CDR1 MNHEY and CDR2 SVGAGI. The CDR3 has 15 residues. V gave up 6 bases and J gave up 4 bases, with 18 bases separating them. The CDR3 is CASSLGGPGGTEAFF. In nucleotides, the CDR3 is TGTGCCAGCAGCTTGGGGGGACCGGGCGGCACTGAAGCTTTCTTT.

The rearrangement uses TRBV11-3 and TRBJ2-7; 8 nucleotides line up with TRBD2. The CDR3 has 15 amino acids. After removal of 8 bases from V and 4 bases from J, the junction contained 13 bases not matched to a gene. From germline, CDR1 is SGHNT and CDR2 YENEEA. This CDR3 reads CASCRVGGGGYEQYF. The CDR3 DNA follows: TGTGCCAGCTGTCGTGTCGGGGGCGGGGGGTACGAGCAGTACTTC.

The rearrangement uses TRBV7-9 and TRBJ1-3; tentative D call: TRBD1 (5 bases). Between the trimmed V and J ends, which lost 2 bases and 5 bases, there was a span of 16 bases. This CDR3 comprises 16 residues. Germline CDR1 is SEHNR and CDR2 is FQNEAQ (reference sequence). As DNA, the CDR3 is TGTGCCAGCAGCTTAACGGACATCGGTGCCCGAAACACCATATATTTT. Amino acids: CASSLTDIGARNTIYF.

The chain carries TRBV9 and TRBJ1-2; D call uncertain. The CDR3 length is 11 residues. Looked up from germline, CDR1 is SGDLS and CDR2 is YYNGEE. The V end was cut by 7 bases, the J end by 2 bases, with 6 bases between. CDR3 nucleotide sequence: TGTGCCAGCCTCGGGAACTATGGCTACACCTTC. Translating gives CASLGNYGYTF.

In nucleotides, the CDR3 is TGTGCCAGCAGCGTAGGGCCGGGAACCACCTACGAGCAGTACTTC. It encodes CASSVGPGTTYEQYF. This rearrangement joins TRBV9 to TRBJ2-7, with D maybe TRBD2 (5 bases). Trimming removed 0 bases from V and 2 bases from J, with 12 bases in between. From germline, CDR1 is SGDLS and CDR2 YYNGEE. The CDR3 sequence is 15 residues long.

The rearrangement links TRBV5-1 to TRBJ2-5; 12 bases agree with TRBD2. V trimming: 4 bases; J trimming: 5 bases; junction bases outside the gene matches: 15. Germline V lookup: CDR1 SGHRS, CDR2 YFSETQ. The CDR3 extends over 18 amino acids. The CDR3 protein is CASSPGLAGRTSAETQYF. CDR3 in DNA: TGCGCCAGCAGCCCAGGACTAGCGGGGAGAACCTCCGCGGAGACCCAGTACTTC. Based on the CDR3 plus reference TRBV5-1 and TRBJ2-5, the full variable domain is KAGVTQTPRYLIKTRGQQVTLSCSPISGHRSVSWYQQTPGQGLQFLFEYFSETQRNKGNFPGRFSGRQFSNSRSEMNVSTLELGDSALYLCASSPGLAGRTSAETQYFGPGTRLLVL.

This rearrangement joins TRBV4-1 to TRBJ1-6; the match to TRBD1 covers 9 bases. With 0 bases clipped from V and 9 bases from J, the junction kept 3 bases outside the gene matches. Germline V gene sequence: CDR1 MGHRA, CDR2 YSYEKL. The CDR3 extends over 15 amino acids. In nucleotides, the CDR3 is TGCGCCAGCAGCCAAGAGGGACAGGGCTCTTCACCCCTCCACTTT. This sequence encodes CASSQEGQGSSPLHF.

The rearrangement links TRBV5-4 to TRBJ2-1; D possibly corresponds to TRBD1 (6 bases). The germline V gene has CDR1 SGHNT and CDR2 YYREEE (reference sequence). CDR3 size: 14 residues. Trimming pared 0 bases from V and 7 bases from J, leaving 11 bases between. CDR3 region: CASSLEGQLNEQFF. CDR3 nucleotide sequence: TGTGCCAGCAGCTTGGAGGGACAACTAAATGAGCAGTTCTTC. Drawing the rest from reference TRBV5-4 and TRBJ2-1, the complete variable domain is ETGVTQSPTHLIKTRGQQVTLRCSSQSGHNTVSWYQQALGQGPQFIFQYYREEENGRGNFPPRFSGLQFPNYSSELNVNALELDDSALYLCASSLEGQLNEQFFGPGTRLTVL.

The V gene is TRBV15, the J gene TRBJ1-5, with TRBD1 matching 8 bases. CDR1 and CDR2 (germline): LNHNV, YYDKDF (reference sequence). After removal of 3 bases from V and 6 bases from J, the junction contained 7 bases not matched to a gene. The CDR3 length is 15 residues. CDR3 nucleotides: TGTGCCACCAGCAGTCAGGGGGCTGTCAGTCAGCCCCAGCATTTT. This translates into CATSSQGAVSQPQHF.

The rearrangement uses TRBV15 and TRBJ1-1; perhaps TRBD1 as D (6 bases). With 5 bases removed from V and 0 bases from J, the gap between germline ends came to 10 bases. The CDR3 extends over 14 amino acids. Germline lookup yields CDR1 LNHNV and CDR2 YYDKDF (reference sequence). The CDR3 DNA follows: TGTGCCACCAGCCCGACAGGCCTGAACACTGAAGCTTTCTTT. This gives the protein CATSPTGLNTEAFF.

The chain uses TRBV18 and TRBJ1-3, with no clear D. V was clipped by 0 bases and J by 0 bases, with 9 bases between them. CDR3 length equals 16 residues. The germline gives CDR1 KGHSH, CDR2 LQKENI. The CDR3 DNA follows: TGTGCCAGCTCACCACCTACGGGGAACTCTGGAAACACCATATATTTT. Translating gives CASSPPTGNSGNTIYF.

The chain joins TRBV5-1 to TRBJ1-6; D gene ambiguous. The CDR3 consists of 14 residues. Per the germline V gene, CDR1 is SGHRS and CDR2 is YFSETQ. V lost 0 bases to trimming and J lost 4 bases, with 5 bases between them. DNA of the CDR3: TGCGCCAGCAGCTTGGGCGGATATAATTCACCCCTCCACTTT. It is translated as CASSLGGYNSPLHF.

The CDR3 nucleotides are TGCGCCAGCAGCTTACCCTTAGCGGGAGCGGTTGAGCAGTTCTTC. Protein sequence: CASSLPLAGAVEQFF. V is TRBV5-1 and J is TRBJ2-1; 9 bases are shared with TRBD2. The CDR3 runs 15 residues. Germline V gene sequence: CDR1 SGHRS, CDR2 YFSETQ. Trimming at V came to 2 bases and at J to 9 bases, leaving 9 bases not matched to a gene.

The genes are TRBV15 and TRBJ2-1; 12 bases align to TRBD1. Germline V gene sequence: CDR1 LNHNV, CDR2 YYDKDF (reference sequence). This CDR3 comprises 17 residues. V was clipped by 0 bases and J by 3 bases; unmatched bases: 3. The DNA of the CDR3 is TGTGCCACCAGCAGAGATGGGACAGGGGGCCTCTACAATGAGCAGTTCTTC. Its translation is CATSRDGTGGLYNEQFF.

This clone was picked up one time. This chain links TRBV27 with TRBJ2-7; 7 positions match TRBD2. After removal of 2 bases from V and 0 bases from J, the junction contained 10 bases not matched to a gene. CDR1 and CDR2 (germline): MNHEY, SMNVEV (reference sequence). This CDR3 spans 17 amino acids. CDR3 in amino acids: CASSLGSGNSPSYEQYF. The CDR3 DNA sequence: TGTGCCAGCAGTTTAGGGAGCGGGAACTCCCCCTCCTACGAGCAGTACTTC.

The gene calls are TRBV10-3 and TRBJ2-7, with 9 bases matching TRBD1. The ends lost 4 bases at V and 0 bases at J; junction bases unmatched: 4. From germline, CDR1 is ENHRY and CDR2 SYGVKD. CDR3 length equals 15 residues. CDR3 in amino acids: CAISADRGYSYEQYF. In DNA, the CDR3 is TGTGCCATCAGTGCGGACAGGGGTTACTCCTACGAGCAGTACTTC.